These 23 T cell receptor beta chains share one sample of origin, sequenced in a study of preoperative IRX-2 immunotherapy in early breast cancer. Clones were sequenced by immunoSEQ multiplex PCR, and TCRdb holds only the in-frame ones, with some missing. The sample lists 55,000 to 70,000 clones; approximately 94% were seen once. This sample's treatment: preoperative locoregional IRX-2 cytokine immunotherapy. The sample was gathered from a patient treated with IRX-2 immunotherapy. These receptor sequences come from a human donor with breast cancer.

This rearrangement joins TRBV7-6 to TRBJ2-1; possible D gene TRBD2, 5 bases. The germline V gene has CDR1 SGHVS and CDR2 FNYEAQ. The CDR3 consists of 14 residues. V lost 5 bases and J 6 bases, leaving 14 bases between the germline ends. This CDR3 is CASSAGPGLNEQFF. In nucleotides, the CDR3 is TGTGCCAGCAGCGCCGGGCCAGGACTCAATGAGCAGTTCTTC.

The chain links TRBV14 to TRBJ2-6; TRBD2 is a possible D gene (5 bases). The CDR3 runs to 19 residues. V lost 6 bases and J lost 0, with 21 bases in between. Germline V gene sequence: CDR1 SGHDN, CDR2 FVKESK. CDR3 coding DNA: TGTGCCAGCAGTCCCGGGATTAGACCCCCCCCCTCTGGGGCCAACGTCCTGACTTTC. Residues: CASSPGIRPPPSGANVLTF.

This clone is a singleton in its sample. The V call is TRBV6-5, the J call TRBJ1-3, with D maybe TRBD1 (6 bases). This CDR3 region has 14 residues. Germline-derived CDR1 and CDR2 are MNHEY and SVGAGI. V dropped 7 bases and J dropped 5 bases, with 15 bases sitting between them. CDR3 nucleotide sequence: TGTGCCAGCAATTCTGGGGGCGCGAGAAACACCATATATTTT. Translated, it gives CASNSGGARNTIYF.

V usage is TRBV7-9 and J usage is TRBJ2-7; 7 bases agree with TRBD2. After removal of 5 bases from V and 12 bases from J, the junction contained 13 bases not matched to a gene. This CDR3 contains 13 residues. The V gene's germline CDR1 is SEHNR and CDR2 FQNEAQ (reference sequence). The DNA of the CDR3 is TGTGCCAGCAGCCTCTCGATCGCGGGAGAGGTGTACTTC. It specifies CASSLSIAGEVYF.

The V and J genes are TRBV30 and TRBJ1-1; D is ambiguous. The germline V and J ends were trimmed by 0 bases and 4 bases, with 9 bases remaining between them. Germline-derived CDR1 and CDR2 are GTSNPN and SVGIG (reference sequence). The CDR3 length is 13 residues. The CDR3 sequence: CAWSVGRGTEAFF. In DNA form, the CDR3 reads TGTGCCTGGAGTGTGGGCCGGGGCACTGAAGCTTTCTTT. Full variable domain (missing parts from reference TRBV30 and TRBJ1-1): SQTIHQWPATLVQPVGSPLSLECTVEGTSNPNLYWYRQAAGRGLQLLFYSVGIGQISSEVPQNLSASRPQDRQFILSSKKLLLSDSGFYLCAWSVGRGTEAFFGQGTRLTVV.

This clone showed up just once. The DNA of the CDR3 is TGTGCCATCAGTGAGCTACTCTGGAGCGGGGGGACGACAGATACGCAGTATTTT. This codes for CAISELLWSGGTTDTQYF. The chain has TRBV10-3 and TRBJ2-3; 9 bases match TRBD2. The CDR3 is 18 amino acids. From germline, CDR1 is ENHRY and CDR2 SYGVKD. Trimming at V came to 2 bases and at J to 3 bases, leaving 12 bases not matched to a gene.

This chain joins TRBV7-2 and TRBJ2-7; 11 bases are a match to TRBD2. Germline V lookup: CDR1 SGHTA, CDR2 FQGNSA. V dropped 2 bases and J dropped 2; count of bases not matched to a gene: 5. This CDR3 is 16 amino acids long. CDR3 protein: CASSLLGLADPYEQYF. CDR3 sequence (DNA): TGTGCCAGCAGCTTATTGGGACTAGCGGACCCCTACGAGCAGTACTTC.

The chain couples TRBV6-5 to TRBJ2-3; D call uncertain. Germline CDR1 is MNHEY and CDR2 is SVGAGI. The CDR3 covers 14 residues. The ends were cut back, 6 bases at V and 0 bases at J, with 10 bases in the middle. CDR3 bases: TGTGCCAGCAGCCTCGCTGCTAGCACAGATACGCAGTATTTT. This codes for CASSLAASTDTQYF.

The CDR3 nucleotides are TGTGCCAGCAGTTACTCACAGGGCTCTGGGGCCAACGTCCTGACTTTC. This gives the protein CASSYSQGSGANVLTF. This sequence joins TRBV6-6 and TRBJ2-6; D is perhaps TRBD1 (6 bases). Trimming removed 0 bases at V and 0 bases at J, with 6 bases between. Germline CDR1 MNHNY, CDR2 SVGAGI (reference sequence). The CDR3 is made up of 16 amino acids.

Here the CDR3 reads CASSVQATSSYEQYF. CDR3 in DNA: TGTGCCAGCAGCGTACAGGCCACGAGCTCCTACGAGCAGTACTTC. The chain recombines TRBV9 with TRBJ2-7, with D unclear. The CDR3 consists of 15 residues. Per the germline V gene, CDR1 is SGDLS and CDR2 is YYNGEE. Trimming left V 1 base short and J 0 bases short, with 11 bases between.

V and J are TRBV11-2 and TRBJ2-3, with 7 nucleotides matching TRBD2. The CDR3 contains 15 residues. Per germline, CDR1 SGHAT and CDR2 FQNNGV. V gave up 4 bases and J gave up 3 bases; unmatched junction bases: 7. CDR3 loop: CASSSSGLRTDTQYF. CDR3 DNA sequence: TGTGCCAGCAGCTCTAGCGGTCTCCGGACAGATACGCAGTATTTT.

In its sample, this clone was seen a few times. This chain links TRBV5-1 with TRBJ1-6; 8 bases align to TRBD1. J was trimmed by 10 bases and V by 4 bases; bases with no gene match: 7. Germline V CDR1 and CDR2: SGHRS, YFSETQ. CDR3 length: 14 residues. The CDR3 sequence is CASSPGQGGSPLHF. The CDR3 nucleotides read TGCGCCAGCAGCCCCGGACAGGGTGGGTCACCCCTCCACTTT.

The genes are TRBV28 and TRBJ2-1, with 7 bases matching TRBD2. The V gene's germline CDR1 is MDHEN and CDR2 SYDVKM. V gave up 2 bases and J gave up 0 bases; unmatched junction bases: 4. CDR3 length: 16 residues. The CDR3 region has the DNA TGTGCCAGCAGTTTAGCGGGAGATGCCTCCTACAATGAGCAGTTCTTC. This codes for CASSLAGDASYNEQFF.

The chain joins TRBV6-6 to TRBJ1-5; 8 bases match TRBD1. CDR3 length: 15 residues. Germline CDR1 is MNHNY and CDR2 is SVGAGI (reference sequence). V lost 6 bases and J lost 7; bases outside the gene matches: 11. The CDR3 reads CASSQTGAAWQPQHF. CDR3 DNA: TGTGCCAGCAGCCAGACAGGGGCGGCATGGCAGCCCCAGCATTTT.

This clone was picked up one time. V usage is TRBV4-3 and J usage is TRBJ2-2; D is perhaps TRBD1 (6 bases). Germline lookup yields CDR1 LGHNA and CDR2 YSLEER. Trimming shortened V by 5 bases and J by 6 bases, and 13 bases separated the two germline ends. This CDR3 has 14 amino acids. Here the CDR3 reads CASSYRDMAGELFF. CDR3 nucleotides: TGCGCCAGCAGCTACAGGGACATGGCCGGGGAGCTGTTTTTT.

The chain uses TRBV11-3 and TRBJ2-1, with D possibly TRBD2 on 7 matching bases. This CDR3 spans 18 amino acids. Deletions cut 5 bases from V and 4 bases from J, with 24 bases between. Germline loops: CDR1 SGHNT, CDR2 YENEEA. CDR3 residues: CASSPLGSSGGGYNEQFF. The CDR3, as DNA: TGTGCCAGCAGCCCCCTCGGCTCTAGCGGAGGGGGGTACAATGAGCAGTTCTTC.

V usage is TRBV19 and J usage is TRBJ2-1; tentatively, D is TRBD1 (5 bases). V was shortened by 3 bases and J by 2 bases, with 11 bases between the two germline ends. The CDR3 has 15 residues. The germline gives CDR1 LNHDA, CDR2 SQIVND (reference sequence). This CDR3 is CASSIGANPYNEQFF. The CDR3 DNA reads as TGTGCCAGTAGTATTGGGGCAAACCCCTACAATGAGCAGTTCTTC. The full variable domain, rest sourced from reference TRBV19 and TRBJ2-1, is DGGITQSPKYLFRKEGQNVTLSCEQNLNHDAMYWYRQDPGQGLRLIYYSQIVNDFQKGDIAEGYSVSREKKESFPLTVTSAQKNPTAFYLCASSIGANPYNEQFFGPGTRLTVL.

The CDR3 DNA is TGTGCCAGCCGGCACCCGGGCGCAGATACGCAGTATTTT. Protein sequence: CASRHPGADTQYF. The V gene is TRBV6-6, the J gene TRBJ2-3; D unclear. Trimming took off 8 bases at V and 4 bases at J, with 13 bases between the two ends. CDR3 size: 13 residues. Per germline, CDR1 MNHNY and CDR2 SVGAGI (reference sequence).

About this clone itself: Sequence at one end of the junction differs from germline and may be a read error. The gene calls are TRBV5-5 and TRBJ2-7, with D possibly TRBD2 on 6 matching bases. CDR1 and CDR2 (germline): SGHKS, YYEKEE (reference sequence). The CDR3 runs to 14 residues. The CDR3 nucleotides read TGTGCCAGCAGATTGGCGGGACCGACCTACGAGCAGTACTTC. It translates to CASRLAGPTYEQYF. Drawing the rest from reference TRBV5-5 and TRBJ2-7, the complete variable domain is DAGVTQSPTHLIKTRGQQVTLRCSPISGHKSVSWYQQVLGQGPQFIFQYYEKEERGRGNFPDRFSARQFPNYSSELNVNALLLGDSALYLCASRLAGPTYEQYFGPGTRLTVT.

The chain has TRBV27 and TRBJ1-2; perhaps TRBD1 as D (5 bases). This CDR3 comprises 14 residues. Trimming removed 2 bases from V and 3 bases from J, with 10 bases in between. Germline CDR1 reads MNHEY; CDR2 reads SMNVEV (reference sequence). The CDR3 is CASSLRDGYYGYTF. Here the CDR3 DNA reads TGTGCCAGCAGTTTAAGGGACGGCTACTATGGCTACACCTTC.

This rearrangement joins TRBV6-5 to TRBJ2-2; D is possibly TRBD2 (6 bases). Between the trimmed V and J ends, which lost 5 bases and 6 bases, there was a span of 13 bases. Germline V gene data show CDR1 as MNHEY and CDR2 as SVGAGI. CDR3 length: 14 residues. The CDR3 loop reads CASSLVGSAGELFF. CDR3 DNA: TGTGCCAGCAGTCTTGTCGGGAGCGCCGGGGAGCTGTTTTTT.

This chain uses TRBV7-2 with TRBJ2-5; 16 nucleotides match TRBD2. The CDR3 runs 16 residues. CDR1 is SGHTA, CDR2 FQGNSA, per germline. After removal of 5 bases from V and 2 bases from J, the junction contained 2 bases not matched to a gene. CDR3 coding DNA: TGTGCCAGCAGCCAGGGACTAGCGGGGGGGCAAGAGACCCAGTACTTC. Encoded protein: CASSQGLAGGQETQYF. Full variable domain (remainder filled in from reference TRBV7-2 and TRBJ2-5): GAGVSQSPSNKVTEKGKDVELRCDPISGHTALYWYRQSLGQGLEFLIYFQGNSAPDKSGLPSDRFSAERTGGSVSTLTIQRTQQEDSAVYLCASSQGLAGGQETQYFGPGTRLLVL.

This chain joins TRBV10-3 and TRBJ2-7, with a weak D call TRBD2 (5 bases). From germline, CDR1 is ENHRY and CDR2 SYGVKD. V lost 10 bases to trimming and J lost 7 bases, with 20 bases between them. CDR3 size: 13 residues. CDR3 nucleotides: TGTGCCACCAAAACGGAGGCCCCGGGGGAGCAGTACTTC. Translated: CATKTEAPGEQYF.